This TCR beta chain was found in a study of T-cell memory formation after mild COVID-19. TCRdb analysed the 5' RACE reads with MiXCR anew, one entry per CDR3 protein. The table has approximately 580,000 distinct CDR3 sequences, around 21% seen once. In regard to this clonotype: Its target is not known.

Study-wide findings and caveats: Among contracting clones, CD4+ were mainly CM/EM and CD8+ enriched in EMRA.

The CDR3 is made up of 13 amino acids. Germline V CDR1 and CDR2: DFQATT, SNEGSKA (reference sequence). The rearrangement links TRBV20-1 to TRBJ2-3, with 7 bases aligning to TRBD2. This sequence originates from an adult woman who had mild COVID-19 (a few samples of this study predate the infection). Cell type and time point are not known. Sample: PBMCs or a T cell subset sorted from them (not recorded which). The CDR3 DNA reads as TGCAGCCCACGGGGGGAAAGCACAGATACGCAGTATTTT. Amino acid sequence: CSPRGESTDTQYF.